Given below is one T cell receptor beta chain in context. This record comes from a study of blood T cell repertoires in COVID-19. About the study: Donors in the United States, Italy and Spain gave samples during acute or convalescent COVID-19. T cells, B-cell-depleted T cells, or PBMCs supplied cDNA or gDNA.

Data came from immunoSEQ multiplex PCR; TCRdb stores just in-frame clones and leaves some out. The sample shows 200,000 to 250,000 clones, 80% to 90% of them seen only once. V lost 2 bases to trimming and J lost 6 bases, with 11 bases between them. Germline V gene lookup returns CDR1 MGHRA and CDR2 YSYEKL. The CDR3 has 14 residues. The chain recombines TRBV4-1 with TRBJ2-1; D not resolved. Sequenced input: peripheral blood. The sequence derives from a man aged 18 to 30 with active or convalescent COVID-19. CDR3 protein: CASSQNSPFNEQFF. In nucleotides, the CDR3 is TGCGCCAGCAGCCAAAACTCCCCATTCAATGAGCAGTTCTTC.